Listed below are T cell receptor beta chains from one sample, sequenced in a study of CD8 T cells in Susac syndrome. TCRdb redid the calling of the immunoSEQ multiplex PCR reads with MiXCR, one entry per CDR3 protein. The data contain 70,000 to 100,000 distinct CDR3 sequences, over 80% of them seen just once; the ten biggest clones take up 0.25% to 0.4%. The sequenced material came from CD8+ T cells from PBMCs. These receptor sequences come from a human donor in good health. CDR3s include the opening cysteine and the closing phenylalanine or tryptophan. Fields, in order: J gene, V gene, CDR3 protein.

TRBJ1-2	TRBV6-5	CASSYGQLANYGYTF
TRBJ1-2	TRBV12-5	CASGFPTGDGYGYTF
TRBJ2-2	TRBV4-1	CASSQDRPNTGELFF
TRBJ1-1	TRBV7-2	CASSRGGQLGVAFF
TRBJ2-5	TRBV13	CASSSRDSTGETQYF
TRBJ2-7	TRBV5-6	CASSTTGTGATYEQYF
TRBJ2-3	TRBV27	CASSFSPGLGSTDTQYF
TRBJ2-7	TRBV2	CATIRGLRGQSSYEQYF
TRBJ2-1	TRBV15	CATSRLLGEEQFF
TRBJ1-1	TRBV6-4	CASSDSDNTEAFF
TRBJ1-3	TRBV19	CASSWGLAGNTIYF
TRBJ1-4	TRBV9	CASSSGAVNEKLFF
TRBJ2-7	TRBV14	CASSQDQHVLASSSYEQYF
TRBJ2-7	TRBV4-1	CASSLRVGDPTYEQYF
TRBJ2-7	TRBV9	CASSVEGGGSYEQYF
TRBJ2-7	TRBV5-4	CASSFGQGTEQYF
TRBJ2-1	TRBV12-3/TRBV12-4	CASSLGGEQFF
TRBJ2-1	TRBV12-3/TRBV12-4	CASSLGSLGANEQFF
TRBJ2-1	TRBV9	CASSVGGGAGNEQFF
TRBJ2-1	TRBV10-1	CASQILSGGPRDEQFF
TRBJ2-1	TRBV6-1	CASSERLESEQFF
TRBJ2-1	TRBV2	CASGTSGGSSYNEQFF
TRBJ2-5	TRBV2	CASRIRLQETQYF
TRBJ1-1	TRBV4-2	CASSQDVSEAFF
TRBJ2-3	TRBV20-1	CSARGTSSTDTQYF
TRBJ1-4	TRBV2	CASSRIRGPQVVTNEKLFF
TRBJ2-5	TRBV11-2	CASSLDLAMGETQYF
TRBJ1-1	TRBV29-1	CSLQGQETEAFF
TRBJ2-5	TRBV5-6	CASSFGLAGGMETQYF
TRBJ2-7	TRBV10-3	CAISESQLAHHEQYF
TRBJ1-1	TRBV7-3	CASSPTGGGLEAFF
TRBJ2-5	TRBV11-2	CASTAGGPLLKTQYF
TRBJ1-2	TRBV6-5	CASRAQSSNYGYTF
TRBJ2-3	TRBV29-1	CSVEGHPITDTQYF
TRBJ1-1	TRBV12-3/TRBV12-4	CASSYLLQGLNTEAFF
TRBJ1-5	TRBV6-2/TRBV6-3	CASSYENRAQPQHF
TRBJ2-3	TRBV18	CASSPPGLATPPDTQYF
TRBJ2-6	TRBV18	CASSPAGGGSGANVLTF
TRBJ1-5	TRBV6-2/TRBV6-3	CASSYGKSQPQHF
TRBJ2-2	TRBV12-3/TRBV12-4	CASSLARHRGTGELFF
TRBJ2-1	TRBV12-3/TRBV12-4	CASSRTSGEQFF
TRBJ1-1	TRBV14	CASSQVTRNTEAFF
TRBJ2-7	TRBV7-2	CASSFSDSYEQYF
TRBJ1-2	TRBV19	CASSTFSGDALYGYTF
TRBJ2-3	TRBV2	CASSGRVDTQYF
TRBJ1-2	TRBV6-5	CASSPSQGARGYTF
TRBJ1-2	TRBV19	CARRDRDRGSFDGYTF